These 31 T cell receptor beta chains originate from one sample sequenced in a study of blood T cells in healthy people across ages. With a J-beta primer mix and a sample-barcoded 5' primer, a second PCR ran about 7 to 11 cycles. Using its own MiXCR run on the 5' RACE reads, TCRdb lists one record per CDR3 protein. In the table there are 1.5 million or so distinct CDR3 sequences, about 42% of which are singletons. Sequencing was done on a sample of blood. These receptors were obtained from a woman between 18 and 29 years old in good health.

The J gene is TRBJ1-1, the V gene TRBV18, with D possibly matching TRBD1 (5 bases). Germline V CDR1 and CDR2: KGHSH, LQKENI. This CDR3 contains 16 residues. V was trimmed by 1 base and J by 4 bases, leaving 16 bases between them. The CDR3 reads CASSPQGGDLGTEAFF. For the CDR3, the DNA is TGTGCCAGCTCACCACAAGGAGGGGATCTCGGCACTGAAGCTTTCTTT.

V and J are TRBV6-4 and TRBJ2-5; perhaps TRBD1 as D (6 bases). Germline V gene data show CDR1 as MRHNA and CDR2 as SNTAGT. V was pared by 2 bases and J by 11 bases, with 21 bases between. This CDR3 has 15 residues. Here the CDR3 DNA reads TGTGCCAGCAGTGACGAGAGGGGGAATTACAATGAGCAGTACTTC. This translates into CASSDERGNYNEQYF.

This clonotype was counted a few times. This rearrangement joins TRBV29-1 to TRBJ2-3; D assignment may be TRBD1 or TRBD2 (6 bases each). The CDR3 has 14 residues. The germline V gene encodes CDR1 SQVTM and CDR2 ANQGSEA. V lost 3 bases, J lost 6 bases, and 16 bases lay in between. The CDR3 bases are TGCAGCGTTGAGTCGGGACTGGGACATGATACGCAGTATTTT. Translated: CSVESGLGHDTQYF.

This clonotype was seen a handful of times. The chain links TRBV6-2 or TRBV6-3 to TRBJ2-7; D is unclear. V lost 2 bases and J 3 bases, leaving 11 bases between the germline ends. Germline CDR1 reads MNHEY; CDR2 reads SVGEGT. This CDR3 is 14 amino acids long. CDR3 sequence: CASSYLTLGYEQYF. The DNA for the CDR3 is TGTGCCAGCAGTTACCTGACTTTGGGCTACGAGCAGTACTTC.

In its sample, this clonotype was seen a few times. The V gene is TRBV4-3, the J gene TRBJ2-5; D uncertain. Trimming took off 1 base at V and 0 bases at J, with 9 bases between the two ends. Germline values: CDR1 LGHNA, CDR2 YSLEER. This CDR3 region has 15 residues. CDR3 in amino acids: CASSQGVGYQETQYF. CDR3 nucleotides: TGCGCCAGCAGCCAAGGCGTGGGGTACCAAGAGACCCAGTACTTC.

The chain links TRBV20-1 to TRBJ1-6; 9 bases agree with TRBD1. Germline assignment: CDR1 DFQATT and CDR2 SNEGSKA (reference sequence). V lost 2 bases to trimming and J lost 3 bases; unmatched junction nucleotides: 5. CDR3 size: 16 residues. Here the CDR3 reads CSARIGQGIYNSPLHF. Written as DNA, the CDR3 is TGCAGTGCTAGAATCGGACAGGGGATCTATAATTCACCCCTCCACTTT.

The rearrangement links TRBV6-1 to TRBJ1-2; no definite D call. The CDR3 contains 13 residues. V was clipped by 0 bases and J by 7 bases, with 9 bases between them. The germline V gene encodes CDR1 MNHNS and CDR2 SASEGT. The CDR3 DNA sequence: TGTGCCAGCAGTGAAGCTGGGAGGGTTGGCTACACCTTC. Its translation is CASSEAGRVGYTF.

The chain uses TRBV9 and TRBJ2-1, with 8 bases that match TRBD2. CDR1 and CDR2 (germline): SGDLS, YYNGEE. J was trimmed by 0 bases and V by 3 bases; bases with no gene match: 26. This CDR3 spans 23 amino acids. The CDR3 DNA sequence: TGTGCCAGCAGCGCAGCTACTAGTACCTACTGGGCTAGCGGGCCTAGCTCCTACAATGAGCAGTTCTTC. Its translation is CASSAATSTYWASGPSSYNEQFF.

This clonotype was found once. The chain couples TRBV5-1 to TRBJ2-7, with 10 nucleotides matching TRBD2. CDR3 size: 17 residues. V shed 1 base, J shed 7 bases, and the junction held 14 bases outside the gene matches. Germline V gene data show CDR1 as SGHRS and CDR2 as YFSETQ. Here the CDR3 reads CASSLIASGSALHEQYF. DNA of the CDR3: TGCGCCAGCAGCTTGATCGCTAGCGGGAGCGCCCTTCATGAGCAGTACTTC.

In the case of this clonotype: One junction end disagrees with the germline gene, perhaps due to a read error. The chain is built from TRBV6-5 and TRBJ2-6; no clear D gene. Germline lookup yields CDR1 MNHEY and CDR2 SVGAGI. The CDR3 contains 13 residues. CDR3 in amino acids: CANSSAGANVLTF. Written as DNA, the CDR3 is TGTGCCAACAGTTCCGCCGGGGCCAACGTCCTGACTTTC.

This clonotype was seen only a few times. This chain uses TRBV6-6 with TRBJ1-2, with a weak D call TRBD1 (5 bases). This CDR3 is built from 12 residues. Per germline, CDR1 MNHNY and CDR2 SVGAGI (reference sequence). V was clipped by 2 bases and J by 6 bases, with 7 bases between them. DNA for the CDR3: TGTGCCAGCAGTTACCCGACAGATGGCTACACCTTC. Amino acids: CASSYPTDGYTF.

The CDR3 DNA sequence: TGTGCCAGCAGCGGCCGGGACGGCTTCCAAGAGACCCAGTACTTC. Translation: CASSGRDGFQETQYF. The chain carries TRBV9 and TRBJ2-5, with D perhaps TRBD1 or TRBD2 (5 bases each). With 3 bases removed from V and 1 base from J, the gap between germline ends came to 13 bases. This CDR3 spans 15 amino acids. Germline CDR1 SGDLS, CDR2 YYNGEE.

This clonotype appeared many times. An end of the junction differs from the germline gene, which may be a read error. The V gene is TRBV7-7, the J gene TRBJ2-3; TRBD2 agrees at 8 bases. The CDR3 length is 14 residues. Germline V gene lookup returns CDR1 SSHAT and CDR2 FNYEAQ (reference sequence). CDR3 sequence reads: CASSRGGPTDTQYF. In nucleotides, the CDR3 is TGTGCTAGCAGCCGGGGGGGCCCGACAGATACGCAGTATTTT.

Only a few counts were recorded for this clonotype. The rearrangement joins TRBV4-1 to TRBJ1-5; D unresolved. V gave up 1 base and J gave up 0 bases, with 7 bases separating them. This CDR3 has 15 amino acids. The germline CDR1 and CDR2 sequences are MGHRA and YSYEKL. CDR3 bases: TGCGCCAGCAGCCAAGTACTACATAGCAATCAGCCCCAGCATTTT. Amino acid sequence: CASSQVLHSNQPQHF.

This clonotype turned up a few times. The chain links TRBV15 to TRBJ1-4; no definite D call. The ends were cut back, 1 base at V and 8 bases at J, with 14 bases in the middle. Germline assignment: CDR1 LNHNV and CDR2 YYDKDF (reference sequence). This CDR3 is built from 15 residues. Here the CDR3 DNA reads TGTGCCACCAGCAGAGTTTCCAGAAGAAAAGAAAAACTGTTTTTT. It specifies CATSRVSRRKEKLFF.

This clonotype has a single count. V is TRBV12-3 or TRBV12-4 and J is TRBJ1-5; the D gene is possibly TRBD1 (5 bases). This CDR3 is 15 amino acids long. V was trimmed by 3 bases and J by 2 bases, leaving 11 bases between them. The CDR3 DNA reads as TGTGCCAGCAGTTTGGGACGACGGGGCAATCAGCCCCAGCATTTT. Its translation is CASSLGRRGNQPQHF.

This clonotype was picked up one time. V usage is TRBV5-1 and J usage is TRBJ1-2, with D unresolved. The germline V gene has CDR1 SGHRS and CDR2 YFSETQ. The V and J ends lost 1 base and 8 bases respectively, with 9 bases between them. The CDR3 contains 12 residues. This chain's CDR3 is CASSLRRTGYTF. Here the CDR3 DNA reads TGCGCCAGCAGCTTGCGGAGGACCGGCTACACCTTC.

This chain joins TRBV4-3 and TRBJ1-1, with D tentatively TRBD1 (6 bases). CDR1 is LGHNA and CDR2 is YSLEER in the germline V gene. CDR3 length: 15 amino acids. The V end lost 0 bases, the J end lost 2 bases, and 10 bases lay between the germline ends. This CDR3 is CASSQDRGGNTEAFF. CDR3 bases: TGCGCCAGCAGCCAAGACAGGGGAGGAAACACTGAAGCTTTCTTT.

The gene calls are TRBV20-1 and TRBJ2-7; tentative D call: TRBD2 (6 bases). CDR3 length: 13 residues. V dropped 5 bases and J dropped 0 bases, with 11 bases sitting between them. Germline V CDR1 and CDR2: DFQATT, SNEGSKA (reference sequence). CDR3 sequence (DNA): TGCAGTGCTCTGCGGGACCACTCCTACGAGCAGTACTTC. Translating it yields CSALRDHSYEQYF.

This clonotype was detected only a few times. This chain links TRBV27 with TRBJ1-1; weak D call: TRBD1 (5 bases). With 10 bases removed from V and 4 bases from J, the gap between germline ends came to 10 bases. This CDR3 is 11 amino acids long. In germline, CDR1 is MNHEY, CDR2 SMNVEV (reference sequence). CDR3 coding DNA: TGTGCCACCCTGGGGGGCACTGAAGCTTTCTTT. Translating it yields CATLGGTEAFF.

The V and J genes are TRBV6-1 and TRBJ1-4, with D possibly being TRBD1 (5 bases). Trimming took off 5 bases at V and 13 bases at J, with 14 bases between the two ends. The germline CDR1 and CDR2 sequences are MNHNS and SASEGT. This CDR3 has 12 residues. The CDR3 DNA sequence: TGTGCCAGCAGTCCCACCGGGACGGGACTGTTTTTT. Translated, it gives CASSPTGTGLFF.

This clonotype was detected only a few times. CDR3 bases: TGCAGTGCTATCGGACCGGGACATAGCTCCTACGAGCAGTACTTC. This sequence encodes CSAIGPGHSSYEQYF. This chain joins TRBV20-1 and TRBJ2-7; D is possibly TRBD1 (6 bases). Germline V gene lookup returns CDR1 DFQATT and CDR2 SNEGSKA (reference sequence). V gave up 4 bases and J gave up 0 bases, with 16 bases separating them. This CDR3 contains 15 residues.

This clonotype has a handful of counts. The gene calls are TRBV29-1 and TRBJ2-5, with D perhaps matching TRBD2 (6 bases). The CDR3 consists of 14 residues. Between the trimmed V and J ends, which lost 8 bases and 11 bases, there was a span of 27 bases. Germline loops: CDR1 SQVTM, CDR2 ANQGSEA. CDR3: CSFKRAGIYNEQYF. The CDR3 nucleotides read TGCAGCTTCAAAAGGGCGGGGATTTACAATGAGCAGTACTTC.

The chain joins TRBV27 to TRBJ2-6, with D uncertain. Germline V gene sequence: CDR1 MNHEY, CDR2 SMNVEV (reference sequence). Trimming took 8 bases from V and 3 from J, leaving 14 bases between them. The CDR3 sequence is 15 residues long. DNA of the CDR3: TGTGCCAGCTCCCAGCCTTCCCGTGGGGCCAACGTCCTGACTTTC. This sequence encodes CASSQPSRGANVLTF.

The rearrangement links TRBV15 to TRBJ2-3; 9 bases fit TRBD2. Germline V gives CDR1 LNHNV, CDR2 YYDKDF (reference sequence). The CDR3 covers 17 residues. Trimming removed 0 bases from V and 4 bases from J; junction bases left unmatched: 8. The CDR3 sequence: CATSRDASGGISDTQYF. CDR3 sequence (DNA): TGTGCCACCAGCAGAGATGCCAGCGGGGGGATCTCAGATACGCAGTATTTT.

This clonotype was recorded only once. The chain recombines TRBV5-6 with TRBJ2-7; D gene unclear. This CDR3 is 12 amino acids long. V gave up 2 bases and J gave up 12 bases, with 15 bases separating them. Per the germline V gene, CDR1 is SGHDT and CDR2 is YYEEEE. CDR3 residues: CASSFISGVVYF. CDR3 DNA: TGTGCCAGCAGCTTTATCTCAGGTGTGGTGTACTTC.

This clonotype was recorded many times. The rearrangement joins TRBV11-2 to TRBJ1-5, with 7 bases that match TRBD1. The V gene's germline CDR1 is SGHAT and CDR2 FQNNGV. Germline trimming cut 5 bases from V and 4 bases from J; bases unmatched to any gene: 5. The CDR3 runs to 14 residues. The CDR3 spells CASSLGQTNQPQHF. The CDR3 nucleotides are TGTGCCAGCAGCCTGGGACAGACGAATCAGCCCCAGCATTTT.

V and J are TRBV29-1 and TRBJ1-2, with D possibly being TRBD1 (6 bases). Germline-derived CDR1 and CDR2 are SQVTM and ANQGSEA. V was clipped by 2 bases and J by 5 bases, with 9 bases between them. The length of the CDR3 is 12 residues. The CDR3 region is CSVERGFYGYTF. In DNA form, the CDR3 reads TGCAGCGTTGAAAGGGGGTTTTATGGCTACACCTTC.

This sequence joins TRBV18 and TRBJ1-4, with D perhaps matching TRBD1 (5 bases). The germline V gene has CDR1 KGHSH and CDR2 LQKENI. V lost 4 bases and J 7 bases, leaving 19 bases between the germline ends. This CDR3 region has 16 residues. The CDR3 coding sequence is TGTGCCAGCTCACTACACGTCCCAGGGCCTAGTGAAAAACTGTTTTTT. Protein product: CASSLHVPGPSEKLFF.

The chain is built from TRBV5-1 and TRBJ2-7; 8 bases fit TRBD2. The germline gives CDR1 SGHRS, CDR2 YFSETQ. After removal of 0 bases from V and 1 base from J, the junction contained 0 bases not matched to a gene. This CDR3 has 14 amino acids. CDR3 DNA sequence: TGCGCCAGCAGCTTGGAGCGGGAGTCCTACGAGCAGTACTTC. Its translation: CASSLERESYEQYF.

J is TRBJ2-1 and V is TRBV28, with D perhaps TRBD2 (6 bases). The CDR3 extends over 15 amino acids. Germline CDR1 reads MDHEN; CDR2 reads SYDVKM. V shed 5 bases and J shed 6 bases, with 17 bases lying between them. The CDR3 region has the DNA TGTGCCAGCAGTCTTGGTGGGAGGCTCCGCAATGAGCAGTTCTTC. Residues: CASSLGGRLRNEQFF.